Given below is one TCR beta chain in context. What it binds is not known. Time point meaning: patch test 1, 2 weeks after DPC sensitization. The treatment: therapeutic diphenylcyclopropenone sensitization with weekly scalp DPC. At patch-test visits, sampling came before the patch test. The data stem from a study of human T cells and chemical hapten exposure. Study-wide results and limits: The donor cohort had alopecia, so its immune response may not match that of healthy people.

Germline V CDR1 and CDR2: MNHEY, SVGAGI. This CDR3 spans 17 amino acids. The V segment lost 0 bases and the J segment 0 bases; nucleotides outside the gene matches: 6. The library tagged each cDNA molecule with unique molecular identifiers. TCRdb re-called the RACE reads through MiXCR, storing one row per CDR3 protein. The data contain around 110,000 distinct CDR3 sequences, 12% of them singletons. The rearrangement joins TRBV6-5 to TRBJ1-1; 8 bases align to TRBD1. This TCR derives from a woman in her 50s with alopecia areata. Some clones in this sample may be carry-over from other donors' samples. Sequenced material: whole blood, taken in connection with sensitization to the hapten diphenylcyclopropenone (DPC). The CDR3 spells CASSYSTGAGMNTEAFF. CDR3 sequence (DNA): TGTGCCAGCAGTTACTCGACAGGGGCGGGGATGAACACTGAAGCTTTCTTT.